This T cell receptor (beta chain) was sequenced for a study of T cell responses to AZD1222 COVID-19 vaccine. V lost 3 bases to trimming and J lost 4 bases, with 13 bases between them. CDR1 is MGHRA and CDR2 is YSYEKL in the germline V gene. The CDR3 loop spans 15 amino acids. Overall study results and limits: Clonal diversity was possibly underestimated; the donors were predominantly white British and more often female. Variant regions that are unmutated are reportedly the target of nearly half of spike-specific TCRs. Baseline testing showed seropositivity in only a handful of AZD1222 recipients.

Concerning this clone: Its antigen is as yet unknown.

The assay was immunoSEQ multiplex PCR, and TCRdb's table has in-frame clones only and misses some. The sample includes 100,000 or so clones, 70% to 90% of them seen just once. The sample here was peripheral blood, taken on day 0 of AZD1222 vaccination. The chain is built from TRBV4-1 and TRBJ2-1; D is perhaps TRBD1 (6 bases). The sequence came from an adult in good health. CDR3 DNA: TGCGCCAGCAGCCAGACGGCAGGGGCATACAATGAGCAGTTCTTC. Its protein is CASSQTAGAYNEQFF.